This is a list of T cell receptor beta chains from one sample in a study of T-cell memory formation after mild COVID-19. TCRdb reprocessed the 5' RACE reads with MiXCR, giving one entry per CDR3 protein. The table lists some 260,000 distinct CDR3 sequences, about a sixth of them singletons, with approximately 3.5% in the top ten. Material: PBMCs or a T cell subset sorted from them (not recorded which). The receptor source for this set is a man between 18 and 35 years old who had mild COVID-19 (a few samples of this study predate the infection). Cell type and time point are not known. The conserved cysteine and the conserved F or W are not part of the CDR3 here.

v_gene	j_gene	CDR3aa
TRBV7-6	TRBJ2-5	ASSIRGTKETQY
TRBV5-1	TRBJ1-2	ASSLGDALYGYT
TRBV20-1	TRBJ2-7	SARAQGFPYEQY
TRBV3-1	TRBJ1-1	ASSHGAEAF
TRBV20-1	TRBJ1-6	SARTEKAYDNSPLH
TRBV5-1	TRBJ2-1	ASNRDLNEQF
TRBV20-1	TRBJ2-2	SARGGAGAYTGELF
TRBV7-8	TRBJ2-6	ASSLGQSTGANVLT
TRBV20-1	TRBJ1-3	SARPGAGGNTIY
TRBV7-3	TRBJ2-5	ASSLTGVKETQY
TRBV18	TRBJ1-5	ASSDRGLDQPQH
TRBV6-1	TRBJ2-3	ASSTGPVGDTQY
TRBV7-2	TRBJ1-1	ASSLGRGAEAF
TRBV7-3	TRBJ2-3	ASSLAGGRTDTQY
TRBV20-1	TRBJ2-4	SARGGQNIQY
TRBV20-1	TRBJ2-7	SARGGREQY
TRBV12-3/TRBV12-4	TRBJ2-1	ASTIDSYNEQF